This paragraph covers one T cell receptor beta chain sequence. Its antigen remains unidentified. This sample is part of a study of T cell responses to AZD1222 COVID-19 vaccine. Overall study results and limits: Researchers report vaccine-associated CD4 TCRs spanning spike, with dominance at 160-218 and 743-854. White British ancestry dominated among donors, who included more females, and clonal diversity was possibly underestimated. The reported proportion of spike-specific TCRs targeting unmutated variant regions was nearly half.

Produced via immunoSEQ multiplex PCR; TCRdb's table is partial and in-frame only. Found here are under 200,000 clones, roughly 92% of them singletons; the top ten hold 1.6%. CDR1 SEHNR and CDR2 FQNEAQ come from the germline V gene (reference sequence). V lost 1 base, J lost 9 bases, and 13 bases lay in between. The CDR3 sequence is 14 residues long. The input for sequencing was peripheral blood, taken on day 0 of AZD1222 vaccination. This chain joins TRBV7-9 and TRBJ2-1; possibly TRBD1 or TRBD2 for D (5 bases each). This clonotype was obtained from an adult in good health. The CDR3 is CASSLGGWRTEQFF. DNA for the CDR3: TGTGCCAGCAGCTTAGGGGGGTGGCGGACTGAGCAGTTCTTC.